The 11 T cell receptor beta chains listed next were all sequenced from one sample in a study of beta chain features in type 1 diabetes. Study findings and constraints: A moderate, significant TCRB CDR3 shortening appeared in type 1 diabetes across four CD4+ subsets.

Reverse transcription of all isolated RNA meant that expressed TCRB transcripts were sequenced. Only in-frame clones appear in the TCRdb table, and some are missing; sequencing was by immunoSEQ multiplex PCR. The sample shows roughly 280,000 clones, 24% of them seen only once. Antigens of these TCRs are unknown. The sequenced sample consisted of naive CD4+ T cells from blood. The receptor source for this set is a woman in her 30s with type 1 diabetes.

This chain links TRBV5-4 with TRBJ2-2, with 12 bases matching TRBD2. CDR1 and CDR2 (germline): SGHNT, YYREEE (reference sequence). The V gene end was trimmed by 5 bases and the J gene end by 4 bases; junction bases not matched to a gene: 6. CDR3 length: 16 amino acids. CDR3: CASSPLAGGGTGELFF. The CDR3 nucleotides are TGTGCCAGCAGTCCCCTAGCGGGAGGGGGCACCGGGGAGCTGTTTTTT.

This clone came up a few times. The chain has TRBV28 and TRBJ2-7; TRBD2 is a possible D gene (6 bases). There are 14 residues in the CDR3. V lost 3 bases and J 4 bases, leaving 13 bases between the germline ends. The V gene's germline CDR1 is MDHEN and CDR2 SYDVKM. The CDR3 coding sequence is TGTGCCAGCAGTTTGGGGGGACTTCAATACGAGCAGTACTTC. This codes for CASSLGGLQYEQYF.

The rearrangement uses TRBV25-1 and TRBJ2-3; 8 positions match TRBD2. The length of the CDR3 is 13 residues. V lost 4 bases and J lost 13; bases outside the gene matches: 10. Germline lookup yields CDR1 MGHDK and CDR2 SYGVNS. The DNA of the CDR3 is TGTGCCAGCAGTGCAACCGGGACTAGGAGGGAGTATTTT. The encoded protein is CASSATGTRREYF.

DNA for the CDR3: TGTGCCAGCCAAAACTTGAACTACGAGCAGTACTTC. It yields the protein CASQNLNYEQYF. The rearrangement joins TRBV6-5 to TRBJ2-7; D is undetermined. CDR3 size: 12 residues. V lost 8 bases and J 3 bases, leaving 11 bases between the germline ends. Looked up from germline, CDR1 is MNHEY and CDR2 is SVGAGI.

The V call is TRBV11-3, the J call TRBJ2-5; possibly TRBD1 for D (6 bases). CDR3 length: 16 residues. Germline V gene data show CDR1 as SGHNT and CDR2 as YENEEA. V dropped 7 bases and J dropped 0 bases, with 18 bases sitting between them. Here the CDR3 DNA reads TGTGCCAGCACCGCAGGGCCAGGGGCCGACCAAGAGACCCAGTACTTC. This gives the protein CASTAGPGADQETQYF.

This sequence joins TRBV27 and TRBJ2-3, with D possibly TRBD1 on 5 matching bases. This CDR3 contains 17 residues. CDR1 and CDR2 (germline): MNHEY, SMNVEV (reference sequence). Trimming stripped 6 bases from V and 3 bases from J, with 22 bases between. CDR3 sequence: CASSPRRGAIRTDTQYF. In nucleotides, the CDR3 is TGTGCCAGCAGCCCCCGGCGTGGGGCTATCAGGACAGATACGCAGTATTTT.

The DNA for the CDR3 is TGCAGCGGGCGCAGGCAGGGCTCCTACGAGCAGTACTTC. This codes for CSGRRQGSYEQYF. This rearrangement joins TRBV29-1 to TRBJ2-7; D is possibly TRBD1 (5 bases). The germline V gene has CDR1 SQVTM and CDR2 ANQGSEA. This CDR3 spans 13 amino acids. The germline V and J ends were trimmed by 7 bases and 0 bases, with 13 bases remaining between them.

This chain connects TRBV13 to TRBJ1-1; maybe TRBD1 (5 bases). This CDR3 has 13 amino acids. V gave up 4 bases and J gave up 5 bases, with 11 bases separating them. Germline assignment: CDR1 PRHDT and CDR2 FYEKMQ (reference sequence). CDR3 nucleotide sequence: TGTGCCAGCAGCTCAGGGAGGAGAACTGAAGCTTTCTTT. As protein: CASSSGRRTEAFF.

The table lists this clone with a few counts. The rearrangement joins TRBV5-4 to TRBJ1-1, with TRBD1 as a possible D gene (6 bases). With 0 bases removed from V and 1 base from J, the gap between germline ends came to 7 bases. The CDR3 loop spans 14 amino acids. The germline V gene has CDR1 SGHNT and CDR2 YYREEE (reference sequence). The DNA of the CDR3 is TGTGCCAGCAGCTTGGGACAGGAGAACACTGAAGCTTTCTTT. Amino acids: CASSLGQENTEAFF.

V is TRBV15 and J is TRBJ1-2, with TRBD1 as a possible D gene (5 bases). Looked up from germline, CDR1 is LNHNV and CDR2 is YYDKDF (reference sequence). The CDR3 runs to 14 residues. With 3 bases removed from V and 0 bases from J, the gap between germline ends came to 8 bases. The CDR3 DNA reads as TGTGCCACCAGCAGCACAGGTACTAACTATGGCTACACCTTC. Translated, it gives CATSSTGTNYGYTF.

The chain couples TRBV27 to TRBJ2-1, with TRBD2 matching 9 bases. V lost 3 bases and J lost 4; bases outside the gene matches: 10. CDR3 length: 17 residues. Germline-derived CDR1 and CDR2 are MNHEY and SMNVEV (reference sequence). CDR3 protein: CASSLFTGAGGYNEQFF. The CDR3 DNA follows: TGTGCCAGCAGTTTGTTTACCGGGGCGGGAGGGTACAATGAGCAGTTCTTC.